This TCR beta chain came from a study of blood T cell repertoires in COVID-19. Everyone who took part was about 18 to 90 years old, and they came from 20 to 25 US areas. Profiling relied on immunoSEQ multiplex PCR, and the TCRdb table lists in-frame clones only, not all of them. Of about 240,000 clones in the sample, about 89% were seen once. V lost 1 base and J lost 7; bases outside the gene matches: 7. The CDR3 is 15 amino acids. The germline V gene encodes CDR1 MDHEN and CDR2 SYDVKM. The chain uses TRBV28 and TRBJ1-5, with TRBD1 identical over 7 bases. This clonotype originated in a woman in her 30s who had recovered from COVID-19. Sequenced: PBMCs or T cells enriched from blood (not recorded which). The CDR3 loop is CASSLLEGARQPQHF. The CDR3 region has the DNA TGTGCCAGCAGTTTATTAGAGGGGGCGCGGCAGCCCCAGCATTTT.